This entry features one T cell receptor (beta chain) sequence. Original data processing: Amplification with reference gene primers provided the estimates of nucleated cell counts. Repertoires were generated with immunoSEQ multiplex PCR, while TCRdb's copy carries only in-frame clones and drops some. V, J and clone size were drawn from that table, and D and trimming were deduced from the DNA. The table shows about 48,000 clones, with 60% to 80% occurring only once. This specimen belongs to a study of blood T cell repertoires in COVID-19. On the study more broadly: The study drew acute and convalescent COVID-19 samples from the United States, Italy and Spain. PBMCs, B-cell-depleted T cells, or T cells provided the cDNA or gDNA that made up the material.

V was pared by 5 bases and J by 0 bases, with 6 bases of the junction left unmatched. Germline CDR1 and CDR2: SEHNR and FQNEAQ (reference sequence). The CDR3 is 15 amino acids. The TCR originated in a human donor with active or convalescent COVID-19. The donor label of this sample is uncertain. The chain is built from TRBV7-9 and TRBJ1-1; 7 positions agree with TRBD1. The sample consisted of peripheral blood. The CDR3 spells CASSPNRGLNTEAFF. The DNA of the CDR3 is TGTGCCAGCAGCCCAAACAGGGGACTGAACACTGAAGCTTTCTTT. The whole variable domain, remainder taken from reference TRBV7-9 and TRBJ1-1, is DTGVSQNPRHKITKRGQNVTFRCDPISEHNRLYWYRQTLGQGPEFLTYFQNEAQLEKSRLLSDRFSAERPKGSFSTLEIQRTEQGDSAMYLCASSPNRGLNTEAFFGQGTRLTVV.